This T cell receptor beta chain was identified in a study of blood T cells in healthy people across ages. For the study at large: About one barcoded beta molecule per two T cells was captured by template switching.

Isolation yielded PBMCs, at least 6.5 million per sample, in every case. Turning to this clonotype: Its antigen is not identified.

Regarding the study as a whole: Diversity of TCR beta per million T cells declined in a roughly linear way with age.

V was cut by 4 bases and J by 5 bases, with 13 bases left in between. Looked up from germline, CDR1 is SEHNR and CDR2 is FQNEAQ (reference sequence). The CDR3 covers 14 residues. A J-beta primer mix and a sample-barcoded 5' primer were used in a second PCR of roughly 6 to 12 cycles. TCRdb reprocessed the 5' RACE reads via MiXCR and lists one record per CDR3 protein. The table includes roughly 2 million distinct CDR3 sequences, roughly 52% detected once. V is TRBV7-9 and J is TRBJ2-3; D might be TRBD1 (6 bases). Sequencing input: blood. This TCR derives from a woman aged 40 to 50 in good health. The CDR3 nucleotides read TGTGCCAGCAGCTCAACCTCAGGGGTAGATACGCAGTATTTT. Protein sequence: CASSSTSGVDTQYF.